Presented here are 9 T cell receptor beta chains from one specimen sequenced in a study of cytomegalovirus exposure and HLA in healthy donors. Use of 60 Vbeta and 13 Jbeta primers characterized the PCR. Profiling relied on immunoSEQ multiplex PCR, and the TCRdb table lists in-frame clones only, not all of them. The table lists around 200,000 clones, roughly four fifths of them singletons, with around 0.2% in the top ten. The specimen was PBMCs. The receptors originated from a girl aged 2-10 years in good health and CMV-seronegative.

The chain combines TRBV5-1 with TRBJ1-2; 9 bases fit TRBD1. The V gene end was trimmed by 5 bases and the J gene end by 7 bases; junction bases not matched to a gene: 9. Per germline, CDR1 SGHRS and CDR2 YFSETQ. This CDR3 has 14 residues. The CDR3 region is CASSPRTGEGGYTF. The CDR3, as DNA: TGCGCCAGCAGTCCGAGGACAGGGGAGGGTGGCTACACCTTC.

The CDR3 sequence is CASIINPLGEQYF. The CDR3 region has the DNA TGTGCCAGCATAATAAACCCTCTAGGCGAGCAGTACTTC. The V call is TRBV6-1, the J call TRBJ2-7; D is uncertain. The CDR3 sequence is 13 residues long. The ends were cut back, 7 bases at V and 6 bases at J, with 16 bases in the middle. CDR1 and CDR2 from the germline V gene are MNHNS and SASEGT.

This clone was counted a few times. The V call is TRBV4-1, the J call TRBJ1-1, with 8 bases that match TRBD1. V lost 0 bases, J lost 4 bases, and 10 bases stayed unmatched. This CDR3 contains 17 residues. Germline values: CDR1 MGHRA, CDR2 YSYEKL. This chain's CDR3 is CASSQDLSQGVVTEAFF. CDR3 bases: TGCGCCAGCAGCCAAGATCTTTCACAGGGGGTAGTCACTGAAGCTTTCTTT.

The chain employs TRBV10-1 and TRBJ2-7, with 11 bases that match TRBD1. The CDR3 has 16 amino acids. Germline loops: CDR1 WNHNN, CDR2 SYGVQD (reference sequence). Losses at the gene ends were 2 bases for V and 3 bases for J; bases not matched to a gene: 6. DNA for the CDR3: TGCGCCAGCAGTGAGCCCCGGACAGGGGGCGGCTACGAGCAGTACTTC. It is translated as CASSEPRTGGGYEQYF.

The DNA for the CDR3 is TGTGCCAGCAGCCCCCAAGCCCTCTCCTACGAGCAGTACTTC. Its protein is CASSPQALSYEQYF. V gene TRBV5-5 combines with J gene TRBJ2-7; D unresolved. Per the germline V gene, CDR1 is SGHKS and CDR2 is YYEKEE (reference sequence). V was shortened by 4 bases and J by 0 bases, with 11 bases between the two germline ends. The CDR3 covers 14 residues.

The CDR3 here is CASSPRLASGTGELFF. Written as DNA, the CDR3 is TGTGCCAGCTCACCCCGACTAGCCTCGGGTACCGGGGAGCTGTTTTTT. The chain is built from TRBV18 and TRBJ2-2, with 7 nucleotides matching TRBD2. The CDR3 is 16 amino acids. V lost 3 bases, J lost 5 bases, and 9 bases stayed unmatched. Germline V gene lookup returns CDR1 KGHSH and CDR2 LQKENI.

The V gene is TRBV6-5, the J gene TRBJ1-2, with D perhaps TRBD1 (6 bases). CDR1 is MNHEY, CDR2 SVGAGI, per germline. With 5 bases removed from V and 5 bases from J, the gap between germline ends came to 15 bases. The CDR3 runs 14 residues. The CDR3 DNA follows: TGTGCCAGCAGTCCCCGGACAGATATTTATGGCTACACCTTC. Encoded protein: CASSPRTDIYGYTF.

The CDR3 DNA sequence: TGTGCCAGCAGTGAAGTTGGACAGCAAGGGGAGACCCAGTACTTC. As protein: CASSEVGQQGETQYF. The rearrangement uses TRBV2 and TRBJ2-5; D is possibly TRBD1 (6 bases). CDR3 length: 15 residues. The germline gives CDR1 SNHLY, CDR2 FYNNEI. The ends were cut back, 1 base at V and 5 bases at J, with 14 bases in the middle.

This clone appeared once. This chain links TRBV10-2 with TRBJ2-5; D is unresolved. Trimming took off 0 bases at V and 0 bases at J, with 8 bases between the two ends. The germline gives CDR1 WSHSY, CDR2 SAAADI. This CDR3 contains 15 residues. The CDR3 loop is CASSESPSYQETQYF. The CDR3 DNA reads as TGCGCCAGCAGTGAGTCTCCTTCGTACCAAGAGACCCAGTACTTC.